Listed here are 20 T cell receptor beta chains from one sample, sequenced in a study of blood T cell repertoires in COVID-19. Assay used: immunoSEQ multiplex PCR; TCRdb lists only in-frame clones, some missing. The sample includes about 86,000 clones, more than 65% of them seen just once. Sequencing was performed on peripheral blood. These receptors were taken from a man aged 65 to 85 with acute or convalescent COVID-19.

The gene calls are TRBV12-3 or TRBV12-4 and TRBJ2-2; D may be TRBD1 (6 bases). The length of the CDR3 is 13 residues. The V gene lost 5 bases and the J gene lost 7 bases, with 11 bases spanning the gap. The CDR3 nucleotides read TGTGCCAGCAGTAAACAGGGTAGCGGGGAGCTGTTTTTT. Its translation is CASSKQGSGELFF.

V gene TRBV28 combines with J gene TRBJ1-2, with D possibly matching TRBD1 (6 bases). The V gene lost 6 bases and the J gene lost 4 bases, with 12 bases spanning the gap. This CDR3 region has 13 residues. Per the germline V gene, CDR1 is MDHEN and CDR2 is SYDVKM. In DNA form, the CDR3 reads TGTGCCAGCAGAACAGGGATTTTCTATGGCTACACCTTC. Translation gives CASRTGIFYGYTF.

This clone was observed a handful of times. The CDR3 spells CASSFKRGGTGELFF. CDR3 DNA sequence: TGTGCCAGCAGCTTTAAGAGGGGAGGCACCGGGGAGCTGTTTTTT. This chain uses TRBV7-9 with TRBJ2-2; the D gene is possibly TRBD2 (6 bases). The CDR3 loop spans 15 amino acids. Germline V gene data show CDR1 as SEHNR and CDR2 as FQNEAQ (reference sequence). V lost 3 bases to trimming and J lost 4 bases, with 12 bases between them.

The V and J genes are TRBV18 and TRBJ2-7, with D maybe TRBD2 (6 bases). V gave up 5 bases and J gave up 6 bases, with 14 bases separating them. This CDR3 spans 13 amino acids. Germline CDR1 reads KGHSH; CDR2 reads LQKENI. CDR3 nucleotides: TGTGCCAGCTCATCCCTCCGGGACTCCGAGCAGTACGTC. This encodes CASSSLRDSEQYV.

The chain couples TRBV7-2 to TRBJ2-2; the D is unclear. Germline lookup yields CDR1 SGHTA and CDR2 FQGNSA. The CDR3 runs 14 residues. Trimming took 1 base from V and 7 from J, leaving 10 bases between them. In nucleotides, the CDR3 is TGTGCCAGCAGCTTAGGGGCTCTTAGCGGGGAGCTGTTTTTT. Protein: CASSLGALSGELFF.

Only a few counts were recorded for this clone. The chain couples TRBV6-1 to TRBJ2-7; 8 positions match TRBD2. The CDR3 has 14 amino acids. Germline trimming cut 2 bases from V and 6 bases from J; bases unmatched to any gene: 6. The germline V gene encodes CDR1 MNHNS and CDR2 SASEGT. The CDR3 loop is CASSEIAGPLEQYV. The CDR3, as DNA: TGTGCCAGCAGTGAAATAGCGGGGCCCCTCGAGCAGTACGTC.

In this sample, this clone turned up a few times. This chain connects TRBV6-2 or TRBV6-3 to TRBJ1-2; the D gene is possibly TRBD1 (5 bases). Germline CDR1 and CDR2: MNHEY and SVGEGT. V shed 2 bases and J shed 4 bases, with 11 bases lying between them. The CDR3 is 14 amino acids. The CDR3 DNA reads as TGTGCCAGCAGTTACGGGCGGGGCAGCTATGGCTACACCTTC. It encodes CASSYGRGSYGYTF.

The genes are TRBV7-9 and TRBJ2-3; 9 bases are shared with TRBD1. The CDR3 is made up of 12 amino acids. Germline CDR1 reads SEHNR; CDR2 reads FQNEAQ (reference sequence). Losses at the gene ends were 5 bases for V and 10 bases for J; bases not matched to a gene: 4. CDR3 amino acids: CASSPRDRAQYF. The DNA of the CDR3 is TGTGCCAGCAGCCCCCGGGACAGGGCGCAGTATTTT.

The chain couples TRBV28 to TRBJ2-3; the D gene is possibly TRBD2 (7 bases). Germline loops: CDR1 MDHEN, CDR2 SYDVKM. The CDR3 runs to 15 residues. V was shortened by 2 bases and J by 1 base, with 10 bases between the two germline ends. CDR3 region: CASSLAGAGTDTQYF. The DNA of the CDR3 is TGTGCCAGCAGTTTAGCGGGGGCCGGCACAGATACGCAGTATTTT.

The chain employs TRBV4-1 and TRBJ1-6; D is unclear. The V and J ends lost 0 bases and 9 bases respectively, with 15 bases between them. Germline V gene sequence: CDR1 MGHRA, CDR2 YSYEKL. This CDR3 has 16 residues. CDR3 region: CASSQEGPRSGSPLHF. CDR3 coding DNA: TGCGCCAGCAGCCAAGAAGGCCCCAGGTCTGGTTCACCCCTCCACTTT.

The chain employs TRBV2 and TRBJ2-7; the D gene is possibly TRBD1 (5 bases). The length of the CDR3 is 13 residues. In germline, CDR1 is SNHLY, CDR2 FYNNEI. Deletions cut 4 bases from V and 2 bases from J, with 9 bases between. CDR3 bases: TGTGCCAGCAGTGCAGGGCTTACCTACGAGCAGTACTTC. Its protein product is CASSAGLTYEQYF.

The chain is built from TRBV4-1 and TRBJ2-3; 7 bases align to TRBD1. The germline CDR1 and CDR2 sequences are MGHRA and YSYEKL. This CDR3 region has 15 residues. J lost 0 bases, V lost 0 bases, and 0 bases had no gene match. The CDR3, as DNA: TGCGCCAGCAGCCAAGAGGGACAGAGCACAGATACGCAGTATTTT. Protein product: CASSQEGQSTDTQYF.

The sample holds a few counts of this clone. V is TRBV7-9 and J is TRBJ1-1; tentatively, D is TRBD1 (6 bases). Germline-derived CDR1 and CDR2 are SEHNR and FQNEAQ (reference sequence). This CDR3 contains 13 residues. Trimming stripped 3 bases from V and 3 bases from J, with 8 bases between. In DNA form, the CDR3 reads TGTGCCAGCAGCTTCAGGGGATACACTGAAGCTTTCTTT. Its translation is CASSFRGYTEAFF.

The rearrangement uses TRBV5-1 and TRBJ2-7; D is possibly TRBD2 (6 bases). V was clipped by 6 bases and J by 2 bases, with 15 bases between them. Germline V gene sequence: CDR1 SGHRS, CDR2 YFSETQ. The CDR3 spans 14 residues. Here the CDR3 DNA reads TGCGCCAGCACCCCCGGGACTCTACCCTACGAGCAGTACTTC. This gives the protein CASTPGTLPYEQYF.

The chain combines TRBV7-3 with TRBJ2-2; perhaps TRBD2 as D (5 bases). V was pared by 4 bases and J by 5 bases, with 8 bases between. There are 13 residues in the CDR3. Looked up from germline, CDR1 is SGHTA and CDR2 is FQGTGA. In nucleotides, the CDR3 is TGTGCCAGCAGCTCCTCGGGGACCGGGGAGCTGTTTTTT. Its translation is CASSSSGTGELFF.

The gene calls are TRBV2 and TRBJ2-7; 8 nucleotides align to TRBD1. V lost 6 bases to trimming and J lost 3 bases; unmatched junction nucleotides: 4. The V gene's germline CDR1 is SNHLY and CDR2 FYNNEI. This CDR3 contains 13 residues. This chain's CDR3 is CASSGDRNYEQYF. In nucleotides, the CDR3 is TGTGCCAGCAGCGGGGACAGGAACTACGAGCAGTACTTC. The full variable domain, in which reference TRBV2 and TRBJ2-7 provide the parts outside the CDR3, is EPEVTQTPSHQVTQMGQEVILRCVPISNHLYFYWYRQILGQKVEFLVSFYNNEISEKSEIFDDQFSVERPDGSNFTLKIRSTKLEDSAMYFCASSGDRNYEQYFGPGTRLTVT.

The V and J genes are TRBV11-2 and TRBJ2-1; D uncertain. V gave up 3 bases and J gave up 6 bases, with 6 bases separating them. The CDR3 has 12 amino acids. Germline V gives CDR1 SGHAT, CDR2 FQNNGV. CDR3 sequence: CASSLAGNEQFF. The DNA for the CDR3 is TGTGCCAGCAGCTTGGCAGGCAATGAGCAGTTCTTC.

The chain couples TRBV5-1 to TRBJ2-6; TRBD1 matches at 7 bases. Germline assignment: CDR1 SGHRS and CDR2 YFSETQ. J lost 1 base, V lost 5 bases, and 12 bases had no gene match. The CDR3 consists of 18 residues. In DNA form, the CDR3 reads TGCGCCAGCAGTCAAGGCGACAGGGAAGGGTCTGGGGCCAACGTCCTGACTTTC. This codes for CASSQGDREGSGANVLTF.

This clone was detected once. Here the CDR3 DNA reads TGCGCCAGCAGCTTAGGGACTAGCACAGATACGCAGTATTTT. Its translation: CASSLGTSTDTQYF. This rearrangement joins TRBV5-1 to TRBJ2-3; maybe TRBD2 (6 bases). The length of the CDR3 is 14 residues. Trimming took off 2 bases at V and 0 bases at J, with 7 bases between the two ends. Germline CDR1 reads SGHRS; CDR2 reads YFSETQ.

This clone has a single count. The chain is built from TRBV20-1 and TRBJ1-2; 10 nucleotides line up with TRBD1. Germline V CDR1 and CDR2: DFQATT, SNEGSKA (reference sequence). Trimming at V came to 3 bases and at J to 6 bases, leaving 4 bases not matched to a gene. The CDR3 has 13 residues. The CDR3 spells CSASSDRGDGYTF. The CDR3 DNA reads TGCAGTGCTAGTTCGGACAGGGGGGATGGCTACACCTTC.